This T cell receptor beta chain was sequenced during a study of early T cells in non-severe SARS-CoV-2 infection. Study context: The study sequenced bulk RNA from unsorted whole blood, with chains unpaired.

The trim removed 3 bases at V and 2 bases at J, leaving 6 bases unmatched. The CDR3 extends over 15 amino acids. The germline V gene encodes CDR1 LGHDT and CDR2 YNNKEL (reference sequence). This clonotype was detected many times. Its target is not known. Attachment of unique molecular identifiers to individual cDNA molecules was performed. From the 5' RACE reads, TCRdb called clonotypes with MiXCR, one entry per CDR3 protein. In the table there are 15,000 to 20,000 distinct CDR3 sequences, approximately 5.4% of which are singletons. Study-wide findings and caveats: Database matching using VDJdb favored anti-spike CD8 responses, with private and CD4 specificities left missing.

The TCR sequence derives from an adult who was a healthcare worker with PCR-confirmed SARS-CoV-2 infection or an uninfected control (not recorded which). Material for sequencing was whole blood. The chain couples TRBV3-1 to TRBJ2-7; the match to TRBD2 covers 8 bases. CDR3 sequence reads: CASSQSLAGPYEQYF. The CDR3 region has the DNA TGTGCCAGCAGCCAGAGTCTAGCGGGTCCCTACGAGCAGTACTTC.